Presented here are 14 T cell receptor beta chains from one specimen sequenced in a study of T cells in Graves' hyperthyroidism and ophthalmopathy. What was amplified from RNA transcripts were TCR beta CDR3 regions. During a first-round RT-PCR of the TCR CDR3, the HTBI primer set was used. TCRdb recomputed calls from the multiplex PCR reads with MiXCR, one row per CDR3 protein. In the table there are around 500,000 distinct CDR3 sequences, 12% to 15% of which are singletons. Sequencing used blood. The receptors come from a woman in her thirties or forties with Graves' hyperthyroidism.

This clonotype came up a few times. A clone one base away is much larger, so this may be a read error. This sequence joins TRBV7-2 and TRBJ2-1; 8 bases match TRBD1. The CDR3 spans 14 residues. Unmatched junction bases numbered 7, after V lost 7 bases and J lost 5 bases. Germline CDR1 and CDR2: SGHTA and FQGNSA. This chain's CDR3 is CASTTGQADNEQFF. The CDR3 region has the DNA TGTGCCAGCACCACGGGACAGGCTGACAATGAGCAGTTCTTC.

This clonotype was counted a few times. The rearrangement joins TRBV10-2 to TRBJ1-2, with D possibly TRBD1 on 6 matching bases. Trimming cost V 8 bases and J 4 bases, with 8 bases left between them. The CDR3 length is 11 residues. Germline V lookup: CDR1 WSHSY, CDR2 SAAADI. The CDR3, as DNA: TGCGCCAGCGGACAGACCTATGGCTACACCTTC. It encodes CASGQTYGYTF.

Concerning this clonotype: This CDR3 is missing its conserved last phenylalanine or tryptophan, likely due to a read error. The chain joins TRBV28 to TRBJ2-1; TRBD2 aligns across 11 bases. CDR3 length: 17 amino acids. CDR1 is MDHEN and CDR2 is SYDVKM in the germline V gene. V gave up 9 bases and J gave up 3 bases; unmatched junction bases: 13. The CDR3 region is CASAKRIGTSGYNEQFS. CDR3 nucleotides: TGTGCCAGTGCAAAACGAATCGGGACTAGCGGCTACAATGAGCAGTTCTCC.

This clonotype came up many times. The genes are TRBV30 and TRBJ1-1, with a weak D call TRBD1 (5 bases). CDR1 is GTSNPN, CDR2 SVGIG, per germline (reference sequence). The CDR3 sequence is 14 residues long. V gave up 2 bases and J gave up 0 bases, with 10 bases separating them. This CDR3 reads CAWSWDALNTEAFF. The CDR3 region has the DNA TGTGCCTGGAGTTGGGACGCTTTGAACACTGAAGCTTTCTTT.

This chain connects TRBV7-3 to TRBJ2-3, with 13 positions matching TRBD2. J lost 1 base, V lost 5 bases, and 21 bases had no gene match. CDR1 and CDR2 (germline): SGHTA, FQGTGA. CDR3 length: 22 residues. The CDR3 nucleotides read TGTGCCAGCAGCCCATCCAATGTCGGTAGGACTAGCGGGAGTCCGCGCACAGATACGCAGTATTTT. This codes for CASSPSNVGRTSGSPRTDTQYF.

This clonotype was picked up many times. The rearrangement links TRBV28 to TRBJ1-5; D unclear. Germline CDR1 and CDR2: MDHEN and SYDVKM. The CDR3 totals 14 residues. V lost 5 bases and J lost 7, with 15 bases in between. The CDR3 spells CASSPGPLVQPQHF. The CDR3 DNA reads TGTGCCAGCAGTCCCGGGCCCCTCGTCCAGCCCCAGCATTTT.

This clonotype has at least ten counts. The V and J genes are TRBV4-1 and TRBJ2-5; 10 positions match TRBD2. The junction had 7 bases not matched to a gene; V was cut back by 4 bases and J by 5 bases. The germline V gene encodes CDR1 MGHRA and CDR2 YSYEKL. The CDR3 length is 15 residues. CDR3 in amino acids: CASSRPGLAMETQYF. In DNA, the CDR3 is TGCGCCAGCAGCCGCCCGGGACTAGCGATGGAGACCCAGTACTTC.

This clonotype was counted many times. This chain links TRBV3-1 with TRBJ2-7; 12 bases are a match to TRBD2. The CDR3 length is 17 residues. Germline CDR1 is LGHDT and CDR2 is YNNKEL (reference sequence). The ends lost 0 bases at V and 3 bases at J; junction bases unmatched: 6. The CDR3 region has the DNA TGTGCCAGCAGCCAAGATTACCTAGCGGGAGGGCGCTACGAGCAGTACTTC. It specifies CASSQDYLAGGRYEQYF.

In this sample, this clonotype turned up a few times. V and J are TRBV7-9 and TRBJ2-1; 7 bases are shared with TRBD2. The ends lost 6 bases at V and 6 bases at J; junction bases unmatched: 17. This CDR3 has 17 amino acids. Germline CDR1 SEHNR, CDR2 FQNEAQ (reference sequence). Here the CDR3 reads CASSYKRGQRKCNEQFF. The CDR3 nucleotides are TGTGCCAGCAGTTATAAGCGGGGCCAACGCAAATGCAATGAGCAGTTCTTC.

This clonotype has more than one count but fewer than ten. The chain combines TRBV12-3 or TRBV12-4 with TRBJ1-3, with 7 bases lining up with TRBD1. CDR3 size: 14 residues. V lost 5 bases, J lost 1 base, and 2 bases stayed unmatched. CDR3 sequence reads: CASSQTGSGNTIYF. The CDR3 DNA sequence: TGTGCCAGCAGTCAGACAGGGTCTGGAAACACCATATATTTT.

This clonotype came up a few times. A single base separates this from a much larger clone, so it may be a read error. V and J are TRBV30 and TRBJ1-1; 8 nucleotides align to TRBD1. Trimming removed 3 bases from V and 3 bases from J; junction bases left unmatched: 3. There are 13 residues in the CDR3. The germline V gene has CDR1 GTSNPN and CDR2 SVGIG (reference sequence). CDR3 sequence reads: CAWREQGDTEAFF. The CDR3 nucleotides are TGTGCCTGGAGGGAACAGGGGGACACTGAAGCTTTCTTT. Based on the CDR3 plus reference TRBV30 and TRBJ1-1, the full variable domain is SQTIHQWPATLVQPVGSPLSLECTVEGTSNPNLYWYRQAAGRGLQLLFYSVGIGQISSEVPQNLSASRPQDRQFILSSKKLLLSDSGFYLCAWREQGDTEAFFGQGTRLTVV.

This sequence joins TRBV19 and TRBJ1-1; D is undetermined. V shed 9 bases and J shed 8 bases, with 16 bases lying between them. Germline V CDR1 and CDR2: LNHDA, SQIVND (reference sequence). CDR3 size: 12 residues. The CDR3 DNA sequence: TGTGCCAGCCGGACGCTTCGGAGGGAAGCTTTCTTT. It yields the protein CASRTLRREAFF.

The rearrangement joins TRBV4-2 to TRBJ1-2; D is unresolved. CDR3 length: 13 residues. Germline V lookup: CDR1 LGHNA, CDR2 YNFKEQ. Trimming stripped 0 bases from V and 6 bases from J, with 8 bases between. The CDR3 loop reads CASSQEAIHGYTF. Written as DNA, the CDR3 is TGTGCCAGCAGCCAAGAGGCTATACATGGCTACACCTTC.

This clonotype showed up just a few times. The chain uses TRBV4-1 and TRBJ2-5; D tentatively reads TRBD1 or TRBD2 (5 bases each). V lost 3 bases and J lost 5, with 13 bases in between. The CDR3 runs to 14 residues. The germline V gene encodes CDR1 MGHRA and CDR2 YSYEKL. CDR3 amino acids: CASSQGPAGETQYF. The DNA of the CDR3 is TGCGCCAGCAGCCAGGGACCGGCTGGGGAGACCCAGTACTTC.